This passage covers 7 T cell receptor beta chains from one sample sequenced in a study of shared clonotypes between healthy human individuals. Produced via immunoSEQ multiplex PCR; TCRdb's table is partial and in-frame only. Here the sample spans over a million clones, 75% to 85% being singletons. Material for sequencing was memory CD4+ T cells from PBMCs. Subset: CD45RA-negative fraction. The receptor source for this set is a man younger than 30 in good health. Some clones in this sample may be carry-over from other donors' samples.

V gene TRBV2 combines with J gene TRBJ1-1; 9 bases map to TRBD1. Germline V gene sequence: CDR1 SNHLY, CDR2 FYNNEI. Trimming cost V 7 bases and J 1 base; bases outside gene matches: 4. There are 14 residues in the CDR3. The CDR3 nucleotides read TGTGCCAGCACCGTGGGACAGGGGAACACTGAAGCTTTCTTT. It translates to CASTVGQGNTEAFF.

V and J are TRBV28 and TRBJ2-1; D possibly corresponds to TRBD2 (6 bases). This CDR3 is 14 amino acids long. Trimming shortened V by 10 bases and J by 5 bases, and 18 bases separated the two germline ends. Germline loops: CDR1 MDHEN, CDR2 SYDVKM. CDR3 in amino acids: CATLGVGGHNEQFF. As DNA, the CDR3 is TGTGCCACCCTGGGGGTCGGGGGACACAATGAGCAGTTCTTC.

CDR3 protein: CASSLGPYTDTQYF. CDR3 sequence (DNA): TGTGCCAGCAGCTTAGGACCATACACAGATACGCAGTATTTT. The V and J genes are TRBV7-3 and TRBJ2-3, with D uncertain. Germline CDR1 SGHTA, CDR2 FQGTGA. V was shortened by 2 bases and J by 2 bases, with 8 bases between the two germline ends. CDR3 size: 14 residues.

The chain has TRBV6-6 and TRBJ2-5; 9 bases are shared with TRBD1. The V gene's germline CDR1 is MNHNY and CDR2 SVGAGI (reference sequence). Trimming at V came to 5 bases and at J to 2 bases, leaving 6 bases not matched to a gene. The CDR3 sequence is 15 residues long. The CDR3 sequence: CASSGTGTGQETQYF. CDR3 coding DNA: TGTGCCAGCAGTGGGACCGGGACAGGGCAAGAGACCCAGTACTTC.

The chain couples TRBV11-3 to TRBJ2-5; 9 bases are shared with TRBD1. Germline V gene lookup returns CDR1 SGHNT and CDR2 YENEEA. With V trimmed by 4 bases and J by 2 bases, 5 bases remained unmatched. The CDR3 loop spans 15 amino acids. The CDR3 coding sequence is TGTGCCAGCAGCTACGCCGGGACAGGGCAAGAGACCCAGTACTTC. As protein: CASSYAGTGQETQYF.

CDR3: CASSLRDRLNYGYTF. As DNA, the CDR3 is TGTGCCAGCAGCTTACGGGACAGACTTAACTATGGCTACACCTTC. This chain joins TRBV28 and TRBJ1-2, with 7 bases identical to TRBD1. The CDR3 contains 15 residues. V lost 6 bases, J lost 1 base, and 8 bases stayed unmatched. CDR1 and CDR2 from the germline V gene are MDHEN and SYDVKM.

The chain carries TRBV12-5 and TRBJ1-4; possibly TRBD1 for D (6 bases). This CDR3 is built from 16 residues. Trimming removed 5 bases from V and 2 bases from J, with 15 bases in between. Germline values: CDR1 LGHNT, CDR2 FRNRAP. CDR3 protein: CASGGGAPGTNEKLFF. In DNA, the CDR3 is TGTGCTAGTGGTGGGGGGGCCCCGGGCACTAATGAAAAACTGTTTTTT.